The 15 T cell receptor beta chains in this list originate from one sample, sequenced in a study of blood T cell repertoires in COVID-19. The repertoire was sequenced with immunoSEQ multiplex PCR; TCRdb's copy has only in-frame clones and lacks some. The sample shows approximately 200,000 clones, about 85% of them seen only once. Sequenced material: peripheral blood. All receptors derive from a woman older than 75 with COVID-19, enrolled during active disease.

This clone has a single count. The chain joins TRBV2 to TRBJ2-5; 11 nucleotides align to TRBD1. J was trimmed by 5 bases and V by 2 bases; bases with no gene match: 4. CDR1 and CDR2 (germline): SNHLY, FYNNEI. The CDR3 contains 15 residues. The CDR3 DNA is TGTGCCAGCAGTGAACGGACAGGGGGCATCGAGACCCAGTACTTC. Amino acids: CASSERTGGIETQYF.

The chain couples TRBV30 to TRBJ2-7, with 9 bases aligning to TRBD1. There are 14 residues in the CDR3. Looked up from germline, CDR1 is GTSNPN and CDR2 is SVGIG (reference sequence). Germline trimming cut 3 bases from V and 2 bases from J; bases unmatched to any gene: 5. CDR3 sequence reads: CAWRGQGAAYEQYF. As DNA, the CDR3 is TGTGCCTGGAGGGGACAGGGCGCCGCCTACGAGCAGTACTTC.

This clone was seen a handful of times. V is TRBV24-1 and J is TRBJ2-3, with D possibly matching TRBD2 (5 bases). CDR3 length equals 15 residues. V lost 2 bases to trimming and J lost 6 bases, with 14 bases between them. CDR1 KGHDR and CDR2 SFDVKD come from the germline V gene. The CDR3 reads CATSDWSLGGDTQYF. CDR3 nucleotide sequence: TGTGCCACCAGTGATTGGAGCCTAGGCGGGGATACGCAGTATTTT.

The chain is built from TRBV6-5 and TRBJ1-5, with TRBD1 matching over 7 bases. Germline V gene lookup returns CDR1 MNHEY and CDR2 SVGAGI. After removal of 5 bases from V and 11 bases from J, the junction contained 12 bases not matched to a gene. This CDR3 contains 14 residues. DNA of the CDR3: TGTGCCAGCAGTCGAGACAGGGACCCATCAGCCCAGCATTTT. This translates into CASSRDRDPSAQHF.

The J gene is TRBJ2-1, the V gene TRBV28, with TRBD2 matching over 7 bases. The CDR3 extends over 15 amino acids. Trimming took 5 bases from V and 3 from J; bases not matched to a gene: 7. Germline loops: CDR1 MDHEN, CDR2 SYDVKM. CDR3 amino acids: CASSDQAGFYNEQFF. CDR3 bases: TGTGCCAGCAGTGACCAAGCGGGATTCTACAATGAGCAGTTCTTC.

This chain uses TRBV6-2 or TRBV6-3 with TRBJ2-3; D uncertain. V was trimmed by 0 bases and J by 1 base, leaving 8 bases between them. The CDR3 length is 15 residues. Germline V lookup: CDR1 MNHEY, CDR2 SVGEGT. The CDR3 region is CASSYSAVGTDTQYF. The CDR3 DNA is TGTGCCAGCAGTTACTCGGCGGTTGGCACAGATACGCAGTATTTT.

In nucleotides, the CDR3 is TGTGCCAGCAGCCTGGGGGCAGACTATGGCTACACCTTC. Its protein is CASSLGADYGYTF. The chain couples TRBV11-2 to TRBJ1-2; tentatively, D is TRBD1 (6 bases). There are 13 residues in the CDR3. Germline CDR1 SGHAT, CDR2 FQNNGV. The germline V and J ends were trimmed by 5 bases and 3 bases, with 10 bases remaining between them.

The CDR3 DNA is TGCGCCAGCAGCTACGACGGGACCGGGGAGCTGTTTTTT. Translating it yields CASSYDGTGELFF. The V gene is TRBV5-1, the J gene TRBJ2-2; no reliable D call. The germline V gene encodes CDR1 SGHRS and CDR2 YFSETQ. V was trimmed by 3 bases and J by 5 bases, leaving 8 bases between them. CDR3 size: 13 residues.

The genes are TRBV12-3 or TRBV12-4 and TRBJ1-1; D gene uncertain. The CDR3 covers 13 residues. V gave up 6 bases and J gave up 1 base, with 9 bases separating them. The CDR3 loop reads CASRLGGNTEAFF. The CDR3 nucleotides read TGTGCCAGCAGACTCGGAGGGAACACTGAAGCTTTCTTT.

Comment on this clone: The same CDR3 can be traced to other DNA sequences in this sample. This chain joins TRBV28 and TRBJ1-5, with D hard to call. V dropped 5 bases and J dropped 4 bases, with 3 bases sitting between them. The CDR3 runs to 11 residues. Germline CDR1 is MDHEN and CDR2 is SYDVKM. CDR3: CASSLNQPQHF. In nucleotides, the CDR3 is TGTGCCAGCAGTCTTAATCAGCCCCAGCATTTT. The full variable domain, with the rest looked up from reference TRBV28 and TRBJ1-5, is DVKVTQSSRYLVKRTGEKVFLECVQDMDHENMFWYRQDPGLGLRLIYFSYDVKMKEKGDIPEGYSVSREKKERFSLILESASTNQTSMYLCASSLNQPQHFGDGTRLSIL.

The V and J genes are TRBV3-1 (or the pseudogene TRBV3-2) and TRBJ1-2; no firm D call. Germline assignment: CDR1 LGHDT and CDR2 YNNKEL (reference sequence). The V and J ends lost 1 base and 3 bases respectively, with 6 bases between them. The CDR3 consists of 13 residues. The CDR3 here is CASSQATYYGYTF. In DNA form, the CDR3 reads TGTGCCAGCAGCCAAGCTACGTACTATGGCTACACCTTC.

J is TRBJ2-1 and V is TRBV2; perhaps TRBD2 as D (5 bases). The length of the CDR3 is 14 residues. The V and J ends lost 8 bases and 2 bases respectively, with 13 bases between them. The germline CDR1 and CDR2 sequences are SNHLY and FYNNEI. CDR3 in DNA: TGTGCCAGCTCGAGGGCCTCTCCCTACAATGAGCAGTTCTTC. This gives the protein CASSRASPYNEQFF.

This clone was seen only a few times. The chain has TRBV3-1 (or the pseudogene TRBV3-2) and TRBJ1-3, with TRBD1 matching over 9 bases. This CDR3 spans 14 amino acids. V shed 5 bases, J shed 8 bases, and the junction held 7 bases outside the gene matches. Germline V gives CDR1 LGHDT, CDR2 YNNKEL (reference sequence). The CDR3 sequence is CASSSRDRADTIYF. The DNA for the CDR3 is TGTGCCAGCAGCAGCAGGGACAGGGCGGACACCATATATTTT.

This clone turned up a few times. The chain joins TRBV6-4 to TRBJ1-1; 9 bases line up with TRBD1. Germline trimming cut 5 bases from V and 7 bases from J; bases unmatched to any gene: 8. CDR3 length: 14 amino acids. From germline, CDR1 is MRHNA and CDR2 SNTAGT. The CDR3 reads CASSRTGDIGEAFF. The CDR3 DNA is TGTGCCAGCAGTAGGACAGGGGATATCGGTGAAGCTTTCTTT.

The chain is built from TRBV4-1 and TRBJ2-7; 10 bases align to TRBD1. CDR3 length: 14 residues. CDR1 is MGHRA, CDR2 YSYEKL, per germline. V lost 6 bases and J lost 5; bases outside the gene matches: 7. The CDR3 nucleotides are TGCGCCAGCAGGGGGACAGGGGTTGTCGACGAGCAGTACTTC. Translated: CASRGTGVVDEQYF.